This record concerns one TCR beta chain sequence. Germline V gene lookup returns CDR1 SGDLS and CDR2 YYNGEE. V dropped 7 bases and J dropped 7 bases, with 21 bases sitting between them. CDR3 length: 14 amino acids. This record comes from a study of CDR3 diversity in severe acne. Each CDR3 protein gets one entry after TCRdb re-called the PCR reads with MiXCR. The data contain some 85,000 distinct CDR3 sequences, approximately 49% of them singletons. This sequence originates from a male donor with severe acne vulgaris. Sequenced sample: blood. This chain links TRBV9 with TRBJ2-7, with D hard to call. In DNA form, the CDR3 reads TGTGCCAGCTCACCCCTGGGGTCGATCTTTGAGCAGTACTTC. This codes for CASSPLGSIFEQYF.